This T cell receptor (beta chain) stems from a study of T cells in Graves' hyperthyroidism and ophthalmopathy (dated by TCRdb to the late 2010s). At the level of the whole study: Peripheral blood samples were taken at the time of initial diagnosis, prior to any treatment. To identify distinguishing TCR V-J signatures, a discovery cohort of 90 to 100 patients was used, comprising 43 with Graves' ophthalmopathy and 57 with stable Graves' hyperthyroidism. Whether ophthalmopathy could be predicted prospectively was tested in an independent validation cohort made up of fewer than 20 hyperthyroidism patients plus 17 patients who later progressed to ophthalmopathy. The approximately 100 discovery patients were randomly divided into training and test sets at a 7:3 ratio. The study also compared thyroid tissue and blood T-cell repertoires from several Graves' hyperthyroidism patients. After sampling, hyperthyroidism patients received methimazole starting at 30 mg daily, and ophthalmopathy patients received high-dose intravenous methylprednisolone. The paper describes TCR Vbeta CDR3 sequencing of 120 to 150 peripheral blood samples, made up of around 41 ophthalmopathy patients, 70 to 75 hyperthyroidism patients and 17 progressor patients. Summary of the overall study and its limitations: Sample size was not statistically predetermined, and blinding of investigators to group allocation was not performed. During validation, the model predicted progression to ophthalmopathy a median of around 6 months ahead of onset, with around 71% sensitivity and 72.22% specificity. A 13 V-J signature model separated ophthalmopathy from stable hyperthyroidism, with 87.88% sensitivity and 81% to 82% specificity in cross-validation and 80%/75% in testing. Most expanded thyroid clonotypes (frequency above 0.001) were also detected in blood, a finding suggesting that blood repertoires may reflect thyroid immune responses.

A patient counted as having stable Graves' hyperthyroidism if no progression to ophthalmopathy occurred over 18 months of follow-up. Hyperthyroidism patients were newly diagnosed, had a disease duration of under 2 months, and were aged 18 to 65 years. Any patient with an uncontrolled infection, another autoimmune disease, pregnancy or lactation was excluded. Diagnoses were based on clinical symptoms, serum thyroxine and TRAb, thyroid ultrasound and orbital computed tomography. PBMCs were isolated from more than 8 ml of fresh peripheral blood by Ficoll-Paque density gradient centrifugation. Total RNA was extracted using Trizol reagent, and RNA quality was assessed on an Agilent 2100 Bioanalyzer. The CDR3 holds 10 amino acids from the cysteine to the phenylalanine. Only CDR3 DNA is held: 30 bases, read in frame from base 1. V was cut back by 10 bases and J by 4 bases, leaving a gap of 7 bases between them. The germline V gene (reference sequence) specifies MNHEY as CDR1 and SMNVEV as CDR2.

This clonotype was counted many times. It lacks a known antigen. Per-base quality was not reported, and no clone a single base away is much larger than it. Amplification of TCR beta CDR3 regions was carried out from RNA transcripts. For the first round of RT-PCR on the TCR CDR3, the HTBI primer set was used together with the Qiagen OneStep RT-PCR kit. The libraries were constructed in a second round of multiplex PCR and then size-selected and purified. Paired-end sequencing of the libraries was performed with 100 bp reads on an Illumina HiSeq2000. In the paper's pipeline: SOAPnuke was used to process the raw data, throwing out any read that contained adapters or uncalled bases, had a mean Phred below 15, or lacked an exact constant-primer or identifier match. High-quality paired reads were merged using COPE v1.2.5, and each unique nucleotide sequence was defined as a clonotype. MiTCR v1.1 was used to align the clonotypes against IMGT TRBV, TRBD and TRBJ reference segments. The analysis included only V-J combinations with a frequency above 0.0001, which together covered 99% to 99.2% of the repertoires. The TCS score was defined as F50 (clonal expansion) divided by E x V (chaos), with BLOSUM62-based TCRdist calculated between CDR3 peptides within each V-J. Welch's t-statistics and random forest reduced 514 V-J features to 13, which were used in a naive Bayes classifier (R e1071). The public sequencing data were trimmed at Q25 with fastp and processed into clonotypes with MiXCR by TCRdb, which kept only in-frame beta chains. One record per CDR3 amino acid sequence lists the most common genes and DNA. TCRdb's processing, not the study's, gives the V and J calls here. The sample table shows about 420,000 distinct CDR3 sequences, and approximately 15% are seen once. Together, the top ten hold approximately 7.5% of the sample.

Sequencing was done on a sample of blood. The rearranged segments are TRBV27 and TRBJ2-5, with the D gene not confidently named. The source of this sequence is a woman aged 18-29 years with Graves' hyperthyroidism. Read as DNA, the sequence is TGTGCCACCTCCCCAGAGACCCAGTACTTC. This yields the protein CATSPETQYF.